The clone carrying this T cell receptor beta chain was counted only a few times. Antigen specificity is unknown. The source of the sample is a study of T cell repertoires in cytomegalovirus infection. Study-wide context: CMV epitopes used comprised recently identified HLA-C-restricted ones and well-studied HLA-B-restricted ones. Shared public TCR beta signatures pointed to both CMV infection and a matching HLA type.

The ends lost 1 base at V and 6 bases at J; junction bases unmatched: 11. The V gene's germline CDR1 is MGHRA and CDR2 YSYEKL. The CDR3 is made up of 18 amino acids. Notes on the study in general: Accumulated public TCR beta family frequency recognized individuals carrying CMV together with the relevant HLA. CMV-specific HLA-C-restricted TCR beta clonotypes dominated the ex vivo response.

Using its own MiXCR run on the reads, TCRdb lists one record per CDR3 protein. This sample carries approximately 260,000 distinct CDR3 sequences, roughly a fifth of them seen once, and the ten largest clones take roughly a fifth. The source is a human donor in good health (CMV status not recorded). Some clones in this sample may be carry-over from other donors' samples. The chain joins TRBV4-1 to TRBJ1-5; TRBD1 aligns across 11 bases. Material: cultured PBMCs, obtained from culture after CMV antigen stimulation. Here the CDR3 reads CASSQGVLDRGQGQPQHF. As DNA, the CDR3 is TGCGCCAGCAGCCAAGGAGTCTTGGACAGGGGGCAAGGTCAGCCCCAGCATTTT.